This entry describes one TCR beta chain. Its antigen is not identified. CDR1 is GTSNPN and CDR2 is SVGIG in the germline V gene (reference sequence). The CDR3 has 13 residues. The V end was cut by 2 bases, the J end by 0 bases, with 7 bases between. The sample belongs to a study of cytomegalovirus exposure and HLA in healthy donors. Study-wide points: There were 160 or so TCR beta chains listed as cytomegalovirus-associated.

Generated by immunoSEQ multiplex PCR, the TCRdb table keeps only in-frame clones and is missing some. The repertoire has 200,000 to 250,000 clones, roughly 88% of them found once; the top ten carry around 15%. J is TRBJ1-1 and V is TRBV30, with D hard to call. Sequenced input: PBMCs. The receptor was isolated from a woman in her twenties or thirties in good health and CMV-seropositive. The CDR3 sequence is CAWSWVMNTEAFF. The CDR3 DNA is TGTGCCTGGAGTTGGGTGATGAACACTGAAGCTTTCTTT.